This T cell receptor beta chain emerged from a study of blood T cell repertoires in COVID-19. Study summary: The samples span acute and convalescent COVID-19 from the United States, Italy and Spain.

Profiling relied on immunoSEQ multiplex PCR, and the TCRdb table lists in-frame clones only, not all of them. The sample records 7,500 to 9,500 clones, 86% being singletons. The CDR3 is 16 residues long. The sample consisted of peripheral blood. The chain uses TRBV21-1 and TRBJ1-5. TRBV21-1 is a recognized pseudogene. This receptor was taken from a man in his sixties with acute or convalescent COVID-19. The CDR3 is CASSKPGSWSNQPQHF. In DNA, the CDR3 is TGTGCCAGCAGCAAACCCGGGTCGTGGAGCAATCAGCCCCAGCATTTT.